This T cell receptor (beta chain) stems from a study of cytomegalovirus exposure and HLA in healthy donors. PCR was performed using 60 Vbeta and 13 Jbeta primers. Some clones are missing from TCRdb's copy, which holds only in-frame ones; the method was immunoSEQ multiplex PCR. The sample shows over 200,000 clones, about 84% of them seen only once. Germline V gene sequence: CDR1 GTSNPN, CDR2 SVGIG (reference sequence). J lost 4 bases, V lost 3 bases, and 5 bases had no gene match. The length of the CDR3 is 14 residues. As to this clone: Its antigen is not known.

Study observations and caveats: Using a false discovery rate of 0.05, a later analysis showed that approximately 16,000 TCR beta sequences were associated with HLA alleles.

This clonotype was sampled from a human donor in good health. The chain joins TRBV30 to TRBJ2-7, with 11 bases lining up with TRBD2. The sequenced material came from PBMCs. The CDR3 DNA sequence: TGTGCCTGGAGCTGGGGACTAGCGGAATACGAGCAGTACTTC. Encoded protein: CAWSWGLAEYEQYF.